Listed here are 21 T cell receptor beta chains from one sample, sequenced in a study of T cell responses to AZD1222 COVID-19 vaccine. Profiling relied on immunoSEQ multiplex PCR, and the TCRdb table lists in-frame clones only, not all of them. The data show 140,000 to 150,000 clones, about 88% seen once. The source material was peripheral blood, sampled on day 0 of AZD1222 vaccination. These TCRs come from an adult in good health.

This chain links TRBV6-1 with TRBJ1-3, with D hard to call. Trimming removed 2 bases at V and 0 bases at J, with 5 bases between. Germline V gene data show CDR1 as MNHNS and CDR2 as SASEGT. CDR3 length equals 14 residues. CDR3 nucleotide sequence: TGTGCCAGCAGTGAATTTCACTCTGGAAACACCATATATTTT. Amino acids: CASSEFHSGNTIYF.

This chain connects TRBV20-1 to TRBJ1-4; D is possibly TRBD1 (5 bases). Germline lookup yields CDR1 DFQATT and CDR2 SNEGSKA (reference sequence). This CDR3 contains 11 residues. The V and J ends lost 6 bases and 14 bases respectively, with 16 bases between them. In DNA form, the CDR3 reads TGCAGTGCCTCAGGGTTAGGAGGGCTGTTTTTT. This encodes CSASGLGGLFF.

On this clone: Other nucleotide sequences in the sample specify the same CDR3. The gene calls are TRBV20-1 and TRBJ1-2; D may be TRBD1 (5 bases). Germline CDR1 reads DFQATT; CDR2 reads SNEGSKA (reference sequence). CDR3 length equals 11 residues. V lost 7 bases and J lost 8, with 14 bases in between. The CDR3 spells CSEPREGGYTF. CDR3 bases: TGCAGTGAGCCCAGGGAAGGCGGCTACACCTTC.

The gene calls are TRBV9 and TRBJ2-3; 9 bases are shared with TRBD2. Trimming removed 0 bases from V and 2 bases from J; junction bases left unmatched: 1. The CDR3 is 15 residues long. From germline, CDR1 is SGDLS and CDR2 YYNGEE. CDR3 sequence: CASSVGGRDTDTQYF. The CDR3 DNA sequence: TGTGCCAGCAGCGTAGGCGGGAGGGACACAGATACGCAGTATTTT.

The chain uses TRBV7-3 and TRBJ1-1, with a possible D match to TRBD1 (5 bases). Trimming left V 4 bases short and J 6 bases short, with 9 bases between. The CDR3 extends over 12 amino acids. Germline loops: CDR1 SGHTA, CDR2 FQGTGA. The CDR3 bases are TGTGCCAGCAGCTCGGGGGTCGCTGAAGCTTTCTTT. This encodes CASSSGVAEAFF.

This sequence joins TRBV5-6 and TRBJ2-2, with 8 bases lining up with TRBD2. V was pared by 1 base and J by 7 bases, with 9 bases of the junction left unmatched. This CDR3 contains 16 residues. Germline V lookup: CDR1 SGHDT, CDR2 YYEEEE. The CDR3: CASSLWEAGDGGELFF. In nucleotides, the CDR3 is TGTGCCAGCAGCTTGTGGGAAGCGGGAGATGGCGGGGAGCTGTTTTTT.

The CDR3 spells CASTHRAGRRPPYEQYF. The DNA for the CDR3 is TGTGCCAGCACCCATCGGGCGGGGCGGAGGCCCCCCTACGAGCAGTACTTC. This chain links TRBV7-2 with TRBJ2-7; weak D call: TRBD2 (6 bases). Trimming stripped 7 bases from V and 2 bases from J, with 24 bases between. The germline V gene has CDR1 SGHTA and CDR2 FQGNSA. The CDR3 contains 17 residues. The variable domain in full, completed from reference TRBV7-2 and TRBJ2-7, reads GAGVSQSPSNKVTEKGKDVELRCDPISGHTALYWYRQSLGQGLEFLIYFQGNSAPDKSGLPSDRFSAERTGGSVSTLTIQRTQQEDSAVYLCASTHRAGRRPPYEQYFGPGTRLTVT.

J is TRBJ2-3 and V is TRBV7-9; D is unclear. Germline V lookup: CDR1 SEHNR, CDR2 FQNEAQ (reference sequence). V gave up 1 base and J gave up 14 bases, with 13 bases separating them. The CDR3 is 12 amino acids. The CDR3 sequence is CASSLVWIGPYF. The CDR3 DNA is TGTGCCAGCAGCTTAGTCTGGATAGGGCCGTATTTT.

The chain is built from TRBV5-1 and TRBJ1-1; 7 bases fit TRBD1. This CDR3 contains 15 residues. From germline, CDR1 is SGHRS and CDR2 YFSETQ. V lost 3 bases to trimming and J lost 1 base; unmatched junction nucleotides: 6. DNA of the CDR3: TGCGCCAGCAGCTCGTTCAGGGGGACGAACACTGAAGCTTTCTTT. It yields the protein CASSSFRGTNTEAFF.

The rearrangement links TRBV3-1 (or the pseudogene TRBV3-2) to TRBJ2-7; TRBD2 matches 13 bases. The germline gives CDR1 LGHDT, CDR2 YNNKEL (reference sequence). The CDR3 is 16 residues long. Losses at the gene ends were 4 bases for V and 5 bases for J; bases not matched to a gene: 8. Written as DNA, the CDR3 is TGTGCCAGCAGCCCATCTTGGACTAGCGGGAGCCACGAGCAGTACTTC. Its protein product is CASSPSWTSGSHEQYF.

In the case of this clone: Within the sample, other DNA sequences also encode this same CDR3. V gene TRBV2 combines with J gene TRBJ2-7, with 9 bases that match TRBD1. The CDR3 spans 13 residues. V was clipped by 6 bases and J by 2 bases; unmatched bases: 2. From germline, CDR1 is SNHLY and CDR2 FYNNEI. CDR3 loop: CASRGTGTYEQYF. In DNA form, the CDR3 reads TGTGCCAGCAGAGGGACAGGGACCTACGAGCAGTACTTC.

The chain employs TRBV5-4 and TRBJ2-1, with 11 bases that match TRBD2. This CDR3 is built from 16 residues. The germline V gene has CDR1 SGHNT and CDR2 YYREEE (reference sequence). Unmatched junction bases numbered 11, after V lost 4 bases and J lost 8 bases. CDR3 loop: CASSQRLAGLGDEQFF. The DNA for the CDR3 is TGTGCCAGCAGCCAAAGACTAGCGGGACTGGGCGATGAGCAGTTCTTC. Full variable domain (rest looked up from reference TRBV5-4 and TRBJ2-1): ETGVTQSPTHLIKTRGQQVTLRCSSQSGHNTVSWYQQALGQGPQFIFQYYREEENGRGNFPPRFSGLQFPNYSSELNVNALELDDSALYLCASSQRLAGLGDEQFFGPGTRLTVL.

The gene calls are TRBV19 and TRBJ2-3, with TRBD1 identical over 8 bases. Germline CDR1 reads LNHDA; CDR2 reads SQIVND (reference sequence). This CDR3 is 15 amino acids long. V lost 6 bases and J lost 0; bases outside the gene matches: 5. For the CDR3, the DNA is TGTGCCAGTAGCCCCGGACAGGGTAGCACAGATACGCAGTATTTT. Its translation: CASSPGQGSTDTQYF.

The CDR3, as DNA: TGTGCCAGCAGCTTAGGAAGGGGGCGTTATCACGAGCAGTACTTC. Translation: CASSLGRGRYHEQYF. This chain connects TRBV7-2 to TRBJ2-7, with 7 bases matching TRBD1. With 1 base clipped from V and 5 bases from J, the junction kept 8 bases outside the gene matches. Germline V CDR1 and CDR2: SGHTA, FQGNSA. The CDR3 has 15 amino acids.

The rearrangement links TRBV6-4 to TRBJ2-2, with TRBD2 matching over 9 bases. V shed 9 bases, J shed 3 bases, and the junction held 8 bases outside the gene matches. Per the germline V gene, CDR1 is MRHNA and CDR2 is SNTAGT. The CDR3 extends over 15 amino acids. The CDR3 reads CASSPVAGDTGELFF. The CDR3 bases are TGTGCCAGTAGTCCGGTAGCGGGAGACACCGGGGAGCTGTTTTTT.

CDR3 amino acids: CASSSTHDGGYAFF. Written as DNA, the CDR3 is TGTGCCAGCAGCTCGACGCATGATGGGGGTTACGCTTTCTTT. J is TRBJ1-1 and V is TRBV11-3, with D possibly being TRBD1 (5 bases). Germline V gene lookup returns CDR1 SGHNT and CDR2 YENEEA. Deletions cut 4 bases from V and 11 bases from J, with 20 bases between. The CDR3 length is 14 residues.

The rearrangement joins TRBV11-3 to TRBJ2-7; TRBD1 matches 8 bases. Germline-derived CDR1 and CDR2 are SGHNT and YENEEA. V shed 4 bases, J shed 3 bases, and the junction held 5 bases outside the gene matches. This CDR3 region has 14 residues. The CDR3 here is CASSYAGGLYEQYF. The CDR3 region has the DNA TGTGCCAGCAGCTATGCAGGGGGCCTCTACGAGCAGTACTTC.

DNA of the CDR3: TGTGCCAGCAGTGAACAGGGGCCCCATTTATTCTACGAGCAGTACTTC. Its protein is CASSEQGPHLFYEQYF. The rearrangement links TRBV2 to TRBJ2-7; the D gene is possibly TRBD1 (6 bases). CDR1 and CDR2 from the germline V gene are SNHLY and FYNNEI. The CDR3 length is 16 residues. V lost 2 bases and J 3 bases, leaving 17 bases between the germline ends.

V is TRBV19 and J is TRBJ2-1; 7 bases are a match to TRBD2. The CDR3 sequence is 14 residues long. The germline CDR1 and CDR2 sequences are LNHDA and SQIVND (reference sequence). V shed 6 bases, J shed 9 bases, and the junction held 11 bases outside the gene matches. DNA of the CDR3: TGTGCCAGTAGATGGCGGGCGGGAGCGGGTGAGCAGTTCTTC. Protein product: CASRWRAGAGEQFF.

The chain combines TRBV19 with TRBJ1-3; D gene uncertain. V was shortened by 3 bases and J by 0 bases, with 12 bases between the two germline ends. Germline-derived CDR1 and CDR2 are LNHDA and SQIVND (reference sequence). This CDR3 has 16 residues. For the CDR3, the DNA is TGTGCCAGTAGTATCGGGAGGAGTTACTCTGGAAACACCATATATTTT. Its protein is CASSIGRSYSGNTIYF.

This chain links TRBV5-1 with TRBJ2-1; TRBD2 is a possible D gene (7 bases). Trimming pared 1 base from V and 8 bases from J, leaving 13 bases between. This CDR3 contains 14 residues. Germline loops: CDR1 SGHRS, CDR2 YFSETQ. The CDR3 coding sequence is TGCGCCAGCAGCTTGAGGGGGAGGGAAGATGAGCAGTTCTTC. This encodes CASSLRGREDEQFF. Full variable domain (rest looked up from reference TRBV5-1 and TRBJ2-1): KAGVTQTPRYLIKTRGQQVTLSCSPISGHRSVSWYQQTPGQGLQFLFEYFSETQRNKGNFPGRFSGRQFSNSRSEMNVSTLELGDSALYLCASSLRGREDEQFFGPGTRLTVL.